The 4 T cell receptor beta chains given below trace back to one sample, sequenced in a study of control samples from healthy donors and cancer patients. Only in-frame clones appear in the TCRdb table, and some are missing; sequencing was by immunoSEQ multiplex PCR. The profile shows about 180,000 clones, about 92% of them singletons. Material for sequencing was blood. These receptors were obtained from a man aged 25 to 40 in good health.

This clone was picked up one time. The genes are TRBV28 and TRBJ1-2; no firm D call. The CDR3 spans 16 residues. Trimming left V 4 bases short and J 7 bases short, with 22 bases between. Germline CDR1 is MDHEN and CDR2 is SYDVKM. The CDR3: CASSSIRALNRGGYTF. CDR3 in DNA: TGTGCCAGCAGTTCCATCCGGGCCTTAAATAGAGGTGGCTACACCTTC.

The rearrangement joins TRBV27 to TRBJ2-1; D unresolved. This CDR3 spans 16 amino acids. Trimming removed 5 bases from V and 1 base from J, with 15 bases in between. CDR1 and CDR2 (germline): MNHEY, SMNVEV (reference sequence). The CDR3 nucleotides read TGTGCCAGCAGTCCGACCCCTGGAGAGTCCTACAATGAGCAGTTCTTC. Amino acid sequence: CASSPTPGESYNEQFF.

A single count supports this clone. V and J are TRBV19 and TRBJ2-7, with a possible D match to TRBD1 (6 bases). The germline CDR1 and CDR2 sequences are LNHDA and SQIVND (reference sequence). The CDR3 has 14 residues. The ends were cut back, 10 bases at V and 0 bases at J, with 16 bases in the middle. The DNA for the CDR3 is TGTGCCACCTCGGACAGTTGGAGCTCCTACGAGCAGTACTTC. It yields the protein CATSDSWSSYEQYF. Filled out from reference TRBV19 and TRBJ2-7, the complete variable domain reads DGGITQSPKYLFRKEGQNVTLSCEQNLNHDAMYWYRQDPGQGLRLIYYSQIVNDFQKGDIAEGYSVSREKKESFPLTVTSAQKNPTAFYLCATSDSWSSYEQYFGPGTRLTVT.

This chain connects TRBV3-1 (or the pseudogene TRBV3-2) to TRBJ1-4; 10 nucleotides agree with TRBD1. CDR1 and CDR2 (germline): LGHDT, YNNKEL (reference sequence). The CDR3 consists of 15 residues. Trimming removed 4 bases from V and 6 bases from J; junction bases left unmatched: 5. CDR3 protein: CASSPSGQGYEKLFF. As DNA, the CDR3 is TGTGCCAGCAGCCCTTCGGGACAGGGGTATGAAAAACTGTTTTTT.